Below, 4 T cell receptor beta chains from the same sample are listed, as sequenced in a study of tumor and adjacent non-tumor tissue in lung cancer. This sample's RNA came from whole unsorted tissue. The library came from three nested PCR rounds adapted from ARM-PCR protocols. A single record per CDR3 protein comes from TCRdb applying MiXCR to the multiplex PCR reads. The table includes around 70,000 distinct CDR3 sequences, just under 60% detected once. The sample taken for sequencing was lung tumor tissue. The receptors were sampled from a man aged 50-60 years with non-small cell lung cancer.

Notes on this clonotype: Its ends do not fully match the called genes, so a read error is possible. CDR3 amino acids: CAISLAGRTSGLYEQYF. The CDR3 nucleotides read TGCGCCATCAGCTTGGCCGGAAGAACTAGCGGGCTTTACGAGCAGTACTTC. This sequence joins TRBV5-1 and TRBJ2-7; TRBD2 matches at 9 bases. The CDR3 is 17 residues long. Looked up from germline, CDR1 is SGHRS and CDR2 is YFSETQ. Full variable domain (remainder filled in from reference TRBV5-1 and TRBJ2-7): KAGVTQTPRYLIKTRGQQVTLSCSPISGHRSVSWYQQTPGQGLQFLFEYFSETQRNKGNFPGRFSGRQFSNSRSEMNVSTLELGDSALYLCAISLAGRTSGLYEQYFGPGTRLTVT.

About this clonotype itself: A much larger clone lies one base from this, so it may be a read error. This chain connects TRBV12-3 or TRBV12-4 to TRBJ2-1; possible D gene TRBD2, 6 bases. CDR3 length: 12 residues. Here the CDR3 DNA reads TGTGCCACCAGTCTACTAGGATCGGGGGTGTTCTTC. Residues: CATSLLGSGVFF.

As concerns this clonotype: A much larger clone differs by one base, so this may be a read error. The DNA for the CDR3 is TGTGCCAGCAGTCATAGGGACAGCAATCAGCCCCAGCATTTT. This sequence encodes CASSHRDSNQPQHF. This sequence joins TRBV12-3 or TRBV12-4 and TRBJ1-5; D is possibly TRBD1 (5 bases). The CDR3 extends over 14 amino acids. The ends were cut back, 5 bases at V and 1 base at J, with 9 bases in the middle.

This clonotype was seen a single time. The chain links TRBV4-2 to TRBJ2-3, with 9 bases that match TRBD2. This CDR3 region has 16 residues. In germline, CDR1 is LGHNA, CDR2 YNFKEQ. CDR3 region: CSGSQDSGSRTDTQYF. CDR3 coding DNA: TGTTCCGGCAGCCAAGATAGCGGGAGTAGAACAGATACGCAGTATTTT.